Shown below are 11 T cell receptor beta chains from a single sample sequenced in a study of blood T cell repertoires in COVID-19 (dated by TCRdb to 2020 to 2022). The receptor library was made with the immunoSEQ multiplex PCR assay. This immuneACCESS table, as held by TCRdb, lists in-frame sequences with V and J called but not all clones. Of the missing ones, under half trace to an unresolved V gene in checked studies; the others have no known cause. The sample table shows over 150,000 clones, and about 87% are seen once. Around 10% of the sample belongs to the ten largest clones. Material: peripheral blood. The source is a woman between 65 and 79 years old with COVID-19, enrolled during active disease.

The genes are TRBV2 and TRBJ1-1; no reliable D call. V was cut by 4 bases and J by 1 base, with 4 bases left in between. The CDR3 loop spans 12 amino acids. The germline gives CDR1 SNHLY, CDR2 FYNNEI. Here the CDR3 DNA reads TGTGCCAGCAGTGTCAGGAACACTGAAGCTTTCTTT. Its protein is CASSVRNTEAFF. The variable domain in full, with the rest retrieved from reference TRBV2 and TRBJ1-1, is EPEVTQTPSHQVTQMGQEVILRCVPISNHLYFYWYRQILGQKVEFLVSFYNNEISEKSEIFDDQFSVERPDGSNFTLKIRSTKLEDSAMYFCASSVRNTEAFFGQGTRLTVV.

This chain connects TRBV7-9 to TRBJ1-4; 7 nucleotides match TRBD1. With 3 bases clipped from V and 8 bases from J, the junction kept 3 bases outside the gene matches. This CDR3 is 13 amino acids long. Germline assignment: CDR1 SEHNR and CDR2 FQNEAQ (reference sequence). Here the CDR3 DNA reads TGTGCCAGCAGCTTCCTGGGACAGGAAAAACTGTTTTTT. This sequence encodes CASSFLGQEKLFF.

This chain uses TRBV2 with TRBJ2-3, with a weak D call TRBD1 (6 bases). This CDR3 has 16 residues. Trimming stripped 8 bases from V and 0 bases from J, with 18 bases between. CDR1 is SNHLY, CDR2 FYNNEI, per germline. CDR3 nucleotide sequence: TGTGCCAGCCGGGACACCCCAGGCAGGAGCACAGATACGCAGTATTTT. As protein: CASRDTPGRSTDTQYF.

V usage is TRBV5-6 and J usage is TRBJ1-2; 7 bases align to TRBD1. The germline gives CDR1 SGHDT, CDR2 YYEEEE. The CDR3 is made up of 14 amino acids. V lost 2 bases and J lost 3; bases outside the gene matches: 4. The CDR3 here is CASSFVGQDYGYTF. CDR3 DNA sequence: TGTGCCAGCAGCTTTGTTGGACAGGACTATGGCTACACCTTC.

The chain joins TRBV6-6 to TRBJ1-5; 8 bases agree with TRBD1. Germline V lookup: CDR1 MNHNY, CDR2 SVGAGI (reference sequence). Trimming cost V 5 bases and J 4 bases; bases outside gene matches: 13. The CDR3 is 17 residues long. For the CDR3, the DNA is TGTGCCAGCAGTCCGAATGTTGGACAGGGACGGAATCAGCCCCAGCATTTT. Protein: CASSPNVGQGRNQPQHF.

The gene calls are TRBV15 and TRBJ2-5; D may be TRBD1 (7 bases). Trimming took 8 bases from V and 1 from J, leaving 20 bases between them. The CDR3 is made up of 16 amino acids. Germline CDR1 LNHNV, CDR2 YYDKDF (reference sequence). This CDR3 reads CATGGWGQILQETQYF. For the CDR3, the DNA is TGTGCCACCGGGGGGTGGGGACAGATCCTCCAAGAGACCCAGTACTTC.

This clone has more than one count but fewer than ten. This chain links TRBV19 with TRBJ1-3; no clear D gene. This CDR3 is 13 amino acids long. CDR1 and CDR2 (germline): LNHDA, SQIVND (reference sequence). Trimming removed 5 bases at V and 2 bases at J, with 7 bases between. CDR3 sequence: CASSPNAGNTIYF. The CDR3 coding sequence is TGTGCCAGTAGTCCAAATGCTGGAAACACCATATATTTT.

The rearrangement joins TRBV5-1 to TRBJ1-5; possible D gene TRBD1, 5 bases. V shed 0 bases and J shed 7 bases, with 11 bases lying between them. The CDR3 totals 14 residues. The germline V gene encodes CDR1 SGHRS and CDR2 YFSETQ. The CDR3 coding sequence is TGCGCCAGCAGCTTGGCTGGGGCAGGGCAGCCCCAGCATTTT. Encoded protein: CASSLAGAGQPQHF. Filled out from reference TRBV5-1 and TRBJ1-5, the complete variable domain reads KAGVTQTPRYLIKTRGQQVTLSCSPISGHRSVSWYQQTPGQGLQFLFEYFSETQRNKGNFPGRFSGRQFSNSRSEMNVSTLELGDSALYLCASSLAGAGQPQHFGDGTRLSIL.

The rearrangement uses TRBV18 and TRBJ2-7; D might be TRBD1 (5 bases). Germline CDR1 reads KGHSH; CDR2 reads LQKENI. This CDR3 has 13 amino acids. The ends were cut back, 5 bases at V and 2 bases at J, with 10 bases in the middle. The CDR3: CASSSVDTYEQYF. In DNA form, the CDR3 reads TGTGCCAGCTCATCCGTGGACACCTACGAGCAGTACTTC. Full variable domain (missing parts from reference TRBV18 and TRBJ2-7): NAGVMQNPRHLVRRRGQEARLRCSPMKGHSHVYWYRQLPEEGLKFMVYLQKENIIDESGMPKERFSAEFPKEGPSILRIQQVVRGDSAAYFCASSSVDTYEQYFGPGTRLTVT.

V usage is TRBV2 and J usage is TRBJ2-2, with D perhaps matching TRBD1 (7 bases). Germline lookup yields CDR1 SNHLY and CDR2 FYNNEI. V lost 11 bases, J lost 2 bases, and 15 bases lay in between. The CDR3 sequence is 14 residues long. The CDR3 reads CAGRKGANTGELFF. The CDR3 DNA follows: TGTGCCGGGAGGAAGGGGGCAAACACCGGGGAGCTGTTTTTT.

This chain links TRBV3-1 (or the pseudogene TRBV3-2) with TRBJ1-1, with 9 nucleotides matching TRBD1. The germline V gene encodes CDR1 LGHDT and CDR2 YNNKEL (reference sequence). The ends lost 2 bases at V and 12 bases at J; junction bases unmatched: 10. The length of the CDR3 is 14 residues. The CDR3 nucleotides read TGTGCCAGCAGCCAAAGCGGGAGGGACAGGGCAACTTTCTTT. Translating it yields CASSQSGRDRATFF.